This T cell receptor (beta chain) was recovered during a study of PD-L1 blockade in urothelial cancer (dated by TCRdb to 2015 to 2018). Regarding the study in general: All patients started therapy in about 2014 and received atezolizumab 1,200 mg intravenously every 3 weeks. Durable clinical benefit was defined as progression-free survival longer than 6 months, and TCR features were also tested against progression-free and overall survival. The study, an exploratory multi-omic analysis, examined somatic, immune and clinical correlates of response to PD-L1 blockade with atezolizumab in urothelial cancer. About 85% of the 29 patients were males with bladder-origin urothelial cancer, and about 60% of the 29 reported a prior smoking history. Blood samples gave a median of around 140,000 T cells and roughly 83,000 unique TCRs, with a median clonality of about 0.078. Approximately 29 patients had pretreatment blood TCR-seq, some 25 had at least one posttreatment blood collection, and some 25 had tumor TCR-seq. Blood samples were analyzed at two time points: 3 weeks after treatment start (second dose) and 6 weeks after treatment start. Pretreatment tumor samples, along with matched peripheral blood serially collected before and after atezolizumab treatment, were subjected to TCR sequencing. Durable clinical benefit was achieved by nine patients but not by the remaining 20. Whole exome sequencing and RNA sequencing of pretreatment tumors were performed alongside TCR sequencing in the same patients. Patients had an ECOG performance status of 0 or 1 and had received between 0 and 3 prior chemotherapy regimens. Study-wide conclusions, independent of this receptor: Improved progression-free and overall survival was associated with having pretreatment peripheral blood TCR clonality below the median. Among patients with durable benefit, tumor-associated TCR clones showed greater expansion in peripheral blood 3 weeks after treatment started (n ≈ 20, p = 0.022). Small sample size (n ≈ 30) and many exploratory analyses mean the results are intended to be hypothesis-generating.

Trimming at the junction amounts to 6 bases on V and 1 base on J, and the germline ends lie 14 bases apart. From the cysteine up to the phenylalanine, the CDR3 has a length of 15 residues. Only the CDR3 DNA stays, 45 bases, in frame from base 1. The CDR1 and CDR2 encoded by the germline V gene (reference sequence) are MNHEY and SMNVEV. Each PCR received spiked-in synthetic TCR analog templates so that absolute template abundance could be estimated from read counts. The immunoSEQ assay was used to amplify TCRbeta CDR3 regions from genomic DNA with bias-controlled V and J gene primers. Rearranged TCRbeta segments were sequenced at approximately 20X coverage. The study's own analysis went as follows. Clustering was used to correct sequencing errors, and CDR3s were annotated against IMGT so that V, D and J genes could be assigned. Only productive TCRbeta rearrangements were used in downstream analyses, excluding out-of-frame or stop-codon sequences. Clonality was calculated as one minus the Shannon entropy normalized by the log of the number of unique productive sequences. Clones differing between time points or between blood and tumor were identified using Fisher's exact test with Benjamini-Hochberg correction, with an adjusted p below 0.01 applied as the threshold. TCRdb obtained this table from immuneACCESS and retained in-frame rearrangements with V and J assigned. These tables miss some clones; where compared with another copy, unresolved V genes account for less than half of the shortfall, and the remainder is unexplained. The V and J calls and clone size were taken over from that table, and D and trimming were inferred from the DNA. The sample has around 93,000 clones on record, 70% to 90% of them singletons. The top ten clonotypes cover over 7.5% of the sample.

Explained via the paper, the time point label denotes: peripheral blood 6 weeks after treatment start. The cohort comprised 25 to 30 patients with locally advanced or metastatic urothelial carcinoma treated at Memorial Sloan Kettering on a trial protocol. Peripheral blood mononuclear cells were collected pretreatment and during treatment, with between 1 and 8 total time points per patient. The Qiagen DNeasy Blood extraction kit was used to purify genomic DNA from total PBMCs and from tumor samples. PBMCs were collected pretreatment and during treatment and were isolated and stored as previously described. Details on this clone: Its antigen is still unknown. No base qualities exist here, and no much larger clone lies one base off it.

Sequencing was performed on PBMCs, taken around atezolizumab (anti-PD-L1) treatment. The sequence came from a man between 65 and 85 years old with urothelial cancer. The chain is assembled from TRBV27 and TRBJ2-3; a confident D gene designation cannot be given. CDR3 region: CASRWSSDRTDTQYF. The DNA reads TGTGCCAGCAGGTGGTCCAGCGATCGCACAGATACGCAGTATTTT.